This TCR beta chain was identified during a study of blood T cells in healthy people across ages. General study results and limits: As naive T cell percentage varied, TCR beta diversity correlated strongly with it.

Aged about 6 to 95, donors were systemically healthy Caucasians from Russia. Primers used in a second PCR of about 7 to 11 cycles were a sample-barcoded 5' primer and a J-beta primer mix. TCRdb fed the 5' RACE reads into MiXCR, producing one record per CDR3 protein. The table shows over a million distinct CDR3 sequences, with more than 40% occurring only once. The germline V gene encodes CDR1 SGHVS and CDR2 FQNEAQ. This CDR3 is built from 16 residues. Concerning this clonotype itself: Its antigen is unidentified.

The V call is TRBV7-8, the J call TRBJ2-1; D is unresolved. Matching the DNA end better, TRBJ2-7 makes the J call doubtful. The sample was blood. This clonotype originated in a woman aged 60 to 75 in good health. CDR3 nucleotides: TGTGCCAGCGCCCGAGACGGTCCGAAAGCCTACAATGAGCAGTACTTC. It yields the protein CASARDGPKAYNEQYF.